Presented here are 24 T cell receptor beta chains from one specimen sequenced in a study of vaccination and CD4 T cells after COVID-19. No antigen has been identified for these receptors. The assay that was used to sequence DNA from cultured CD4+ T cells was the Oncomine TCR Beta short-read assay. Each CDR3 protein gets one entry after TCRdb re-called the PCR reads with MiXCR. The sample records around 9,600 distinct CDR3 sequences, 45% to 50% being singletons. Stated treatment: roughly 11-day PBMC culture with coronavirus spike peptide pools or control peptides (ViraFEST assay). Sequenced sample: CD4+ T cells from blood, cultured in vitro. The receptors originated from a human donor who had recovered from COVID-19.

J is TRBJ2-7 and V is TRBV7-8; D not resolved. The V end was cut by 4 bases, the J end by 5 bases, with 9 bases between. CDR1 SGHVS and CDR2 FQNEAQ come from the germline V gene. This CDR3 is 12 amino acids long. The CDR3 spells CASSSTVNEQYF. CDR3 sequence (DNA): TGTGCCAGCAGCTCTACAGTGAACGAGCAGTACTTC.

CDR3 sequence reads: CASSYGRSSGNTIYF. For the CDR3, the DNA is TGTGCCAGCAGTTACGGGAGATCCTCTGGAAACACCATATATTTT. The chain carries TRBV6-5 and TRBJ1-3; no clear D gene. Trimming left V 2 bases short and J 0 bases short, with 8 bases between. Germline CDR1 MNHEY, CDR2 SVGAGI. The CDR3 is made up of 15 amino acids.

CDR3 sequence reads: CSARVGDRDNTEAFF. CDR3 DNA sequence: TGCAGTGCTAGAGTTGGGGACAGGGACAACACTGAAGCTTTCTTT. V is TRBV20-1 and J is TRBJ1-1, with 9 bases matching TRBD1. This CDR3 has 15 residues. Germline V gene data show CDR1 as DFQATT and CDR2 as SNEGSKA (reference sequence). J lost 2 bases, V lost 1 base, and 5 bases had no gene match.

The CDR3 loop is CASKTEYSNQPQHF. The DNA of the CDR3 is TGTGCCAGCAAGACAGAATATAGCAATCAGCCCCAGCATTTT. The chain couples TRBV2 to TRBJ1-5, with D maybe TRBD1 (5 bases). The germline V gene has CDR1 SNHLY and CDR2 FYNNEI. The CDR3 contains 14 residues. Trimming cost V 7 bases and J 0 bases, with 10 bases left between them.

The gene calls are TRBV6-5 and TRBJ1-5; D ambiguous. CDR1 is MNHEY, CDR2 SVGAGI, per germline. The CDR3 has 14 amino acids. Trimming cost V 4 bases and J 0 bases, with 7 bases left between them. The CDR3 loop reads CASSSTYSNQPQHF. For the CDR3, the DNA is TGTGCCAGCAGTTCCACTTATAGCAATCAGCCCCAGCATTTT.

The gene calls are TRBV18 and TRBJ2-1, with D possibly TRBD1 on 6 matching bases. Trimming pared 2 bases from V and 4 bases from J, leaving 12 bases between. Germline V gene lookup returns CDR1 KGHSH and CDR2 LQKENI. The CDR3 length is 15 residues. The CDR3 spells CASSPDGQRYNEQFF. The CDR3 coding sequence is TGTGCCAGCTCACCAGACGGACAGCGATACAATGAGCAGTTCTTC.

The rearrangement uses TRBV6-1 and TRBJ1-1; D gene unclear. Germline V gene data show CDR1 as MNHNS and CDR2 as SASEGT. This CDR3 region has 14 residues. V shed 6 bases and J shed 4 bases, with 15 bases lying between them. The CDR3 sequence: CASRPLEGGTEAFF. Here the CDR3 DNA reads TGTGCCAGCAGACCCCTAGAAGGCGGCACTGAAGCTTTCTTT.

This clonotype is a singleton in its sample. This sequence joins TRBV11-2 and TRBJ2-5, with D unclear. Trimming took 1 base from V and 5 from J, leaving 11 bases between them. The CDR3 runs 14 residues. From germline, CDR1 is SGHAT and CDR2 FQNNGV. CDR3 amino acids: CASSLGLGLETQYF. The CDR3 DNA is TGTGCCAGCAGCTTAGGTCTGGGGTTGGAGACCCAGTACTTC.

CDR3 sequence reads: CASSLQGSAEAFF. Here the CDR3 DNA reads TGTGCCAGCAGCTTACAGGGGAGCGCTGAAGCTTTCTTT. This sequence joins TRBV11-3 and TRBJ1-1; D might be TRBD1 (6 bases). There are 13 residues in the CDR3. V lost 2 bases to trimming and J lost 6 bases, with 10 bases between them. Germline CDR1 is SGHNT and CDR2 is YENEEA.

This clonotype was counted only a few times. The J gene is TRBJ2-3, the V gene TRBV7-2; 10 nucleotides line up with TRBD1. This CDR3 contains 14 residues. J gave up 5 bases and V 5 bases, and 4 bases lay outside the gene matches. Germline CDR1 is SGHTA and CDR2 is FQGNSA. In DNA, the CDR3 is TGTGCCAGCAGCCAGGGACAGGGGAGAGATACGCAGTATTTT. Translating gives CASSQGQGRDTQYF.

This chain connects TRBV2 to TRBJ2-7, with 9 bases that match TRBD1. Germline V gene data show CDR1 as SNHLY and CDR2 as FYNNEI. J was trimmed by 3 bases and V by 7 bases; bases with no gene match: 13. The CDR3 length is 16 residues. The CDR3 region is CASKSQGASSDYEQYF. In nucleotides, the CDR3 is TGTGCCAGCAAGTCACAGGGGGCCTCCTCCGACTACGAGCAGTACTTC.

This CDR3 is CASSTTTGVRQPQHF. The CDR3 bases are TGTGCCAGTAGTACAACCACAGGGGTGCGTCAGCCCCAGCATTTT. The rearrangement joins TRBV19 to TRBJ1-5; 7 bases map to TRBD1. The germline CDR1 and CDR2 sequences are LNHDA and SQIVND (reference sequence). This CDR3 comprises 15 residues. V lost 4 bases and J lost 6; bases outside the gene matches: 9.

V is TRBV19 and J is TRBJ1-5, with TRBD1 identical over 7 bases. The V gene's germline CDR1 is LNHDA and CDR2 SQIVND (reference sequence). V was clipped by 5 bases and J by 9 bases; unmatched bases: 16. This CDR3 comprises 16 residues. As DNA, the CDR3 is TGTGCCAGTAGTTACCAACAGGGGACCTCCGGGTTGCCCCAGCATTTT. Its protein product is CASSYQQGTSGLPQHF.

CDR3 sequence: CASSPGGRDLSKALHF. CDR3 bases: TGTGCCAGCAGCCCCGGCGGCAGGGACCTTTCAAAGGCCCTCCACTTT. The chain combines TRBV5-4 with TRBJ1-6; maybe TRBD1 (5 bases). The CDR3 has 16 residues. Germline values: CDR1 SGHNT, CDR2 YYREEE (reference sequence). V was shortened by 4 bases and J by 14 bases, with 25 bases between the two germline ends. Full variable domain (outside the CDR3, taken from reference TRBV5-4 and TRBJ1-6): ETGVTQSPTHLIKTRGQQVTLRCSSQSGHNTVSWYQQALGQGPQFIFQYYREEENGRGNFPPRFSGLQFPNYSSELNVNALELDDSALYLCASSPGGRDLSKALHFGNGTRLTVT.

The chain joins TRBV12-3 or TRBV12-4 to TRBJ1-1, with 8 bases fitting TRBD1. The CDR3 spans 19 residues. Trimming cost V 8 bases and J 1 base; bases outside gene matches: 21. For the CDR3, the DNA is TGTGCCAGCTTAGGACAGGGAAGGTCACCGGTAATGTCGAACACTGAAGCTTTCTTT. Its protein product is CASLGQGRSPVMSNTEAFF.

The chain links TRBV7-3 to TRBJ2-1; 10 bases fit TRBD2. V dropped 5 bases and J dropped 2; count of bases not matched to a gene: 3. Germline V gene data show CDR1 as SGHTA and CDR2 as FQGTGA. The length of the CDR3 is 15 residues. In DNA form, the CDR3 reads TGTGCCAGCAGCATGGGACTAGCGCCCTACAATGAGCAGTTCTTC. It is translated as CASSMGLAPYNEQFF.

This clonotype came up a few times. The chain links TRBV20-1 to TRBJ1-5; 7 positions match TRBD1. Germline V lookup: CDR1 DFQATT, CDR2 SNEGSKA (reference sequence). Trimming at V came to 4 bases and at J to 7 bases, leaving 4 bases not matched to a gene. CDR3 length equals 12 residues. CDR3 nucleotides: TGCAGTGCTAAGGGGGCCAGGCAGCCCCAGCATTTT. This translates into CSAKGARQPQHF.

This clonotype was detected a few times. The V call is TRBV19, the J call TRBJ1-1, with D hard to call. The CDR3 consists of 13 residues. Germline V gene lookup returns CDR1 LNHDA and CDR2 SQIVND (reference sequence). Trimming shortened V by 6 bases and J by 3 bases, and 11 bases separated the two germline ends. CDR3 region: CASRRVLYTEAFF. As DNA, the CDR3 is TGTGCCAGTAGGAGGGTATTGTACACTGAAGCTTTCTTT.

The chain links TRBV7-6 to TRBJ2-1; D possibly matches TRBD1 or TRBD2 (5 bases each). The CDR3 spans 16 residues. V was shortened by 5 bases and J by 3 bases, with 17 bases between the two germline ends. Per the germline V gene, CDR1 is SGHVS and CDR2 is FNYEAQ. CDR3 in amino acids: CASSPRRDLRYNEQFF. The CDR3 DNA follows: TGTGCCAGCAGCCCCCGCCGGGACCTACGCTACAATGAGCAGTTCTTC.

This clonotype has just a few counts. CDR3 coding DNA: TGTGCCAGCAGTGAAGGACAGGACTATGGCTACACCTTC. Encoded protein: CASSEGQDYGYTF. The chain recombines TRBV2 with TRBJ1-2; TRBD1 is a possible D gene (6 bases). The V end was cut by 1 base, the J end by 3 bases, with 6 bases between. The CDR3 covers 13 residues. The germline CDR1 and CDR2 sequences are SNHLY and FYNNEI.

The CDR3 DNA reads TGCGCCAGCAGCCCGTCTGGGGGGGGAGAGACCCAGTACTTC. Amino acid sequence: CASSPSGGGETQYF. The chain carries TRBV5-1 and TRBJ2-5; TRBD2 agrees at 7 bases. Germline V gene sequence: CDR1 SGHRS, CDR2 YFSETQ. The V segment lost 4 bases and the J segment 4 bases; nucleotides outside the gene matches: 7. The CDR3 is 14 residues long.

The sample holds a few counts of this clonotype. The CDR3 is CASSLGPPLRCNQPQHF. The CDR3 nucleotides are TGTGCCAGCAGCCTGGGACCCCCCTTGAGGTGCAATCAGCCCCAGCATTTT. The chain has TRBV21-1 and TRBJ1-5; whether TRBD1, the table's D call, matches the DNA was not checked. TRBV21-1 is an annotated pseudogene. This CDR3 region has 17 residues.

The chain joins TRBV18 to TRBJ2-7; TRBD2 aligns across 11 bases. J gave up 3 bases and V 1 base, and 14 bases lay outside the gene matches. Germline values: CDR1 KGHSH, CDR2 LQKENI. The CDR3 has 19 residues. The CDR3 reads CASSPRLAGFSGIVYEQYF. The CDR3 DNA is TGTGCCAGCTCACCACGACTAGCGGGATTTAGTGGGATTGTCTACGAGCAGTACTTC.

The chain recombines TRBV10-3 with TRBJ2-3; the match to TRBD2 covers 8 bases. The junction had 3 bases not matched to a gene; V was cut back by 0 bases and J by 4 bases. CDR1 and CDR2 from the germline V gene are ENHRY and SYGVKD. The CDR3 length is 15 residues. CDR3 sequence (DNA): TGTGCCATCAGTGAGTCGACGGGGGGGTCAGATACGCAGTATTTT. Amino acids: CAISESTGGSDTQYF.